The next 21 T cell receptor beta chains were all read from a single sample in a study of cytomegalovirus exposure and HLA in healthy donors. The PCR contained 60 Vbeta and 13 Jbeta primers. The data were produced by immunoSEQ multiplex PCR, yet TCRdb's version contains in-frame clones alone and is incomplete. The sample yields some 140,000 clones, approximately 69% seen once. Sequencing was carried out using PBMCs. All receptors come from a man between 25 and 39 years old in good health and CMV-seronegative.

The chain links TRBV5-1 to TRBJ2-1; 8 positions match TRBD2. V lost 5 bases and J lost 4; bases outside the gene matches: 11. The germline gives CDR1 SGHRS, CDR2 YFSETQ. There are 16 residues in the CDR3. CDR3 DNA sequence: TGCGCCAGCAGTTCTATAAGCGGGGGACTATACAATGAGCAGTTCTTC. Protein product: CASSSISGGLYNEQFF.

The CDR3 nucleotides are TGCGCCAGCAGGCAAACAGGGGGCGCTTACACTGAAGCTTTCTTT. Protein: CASRQTGGAYTEAFF. The chain employs TRBV5-1 and TRBJ1-1; 9 bases align to TRBD1. The CDR3 totals 15 residues. V was pared by 5 bases and J by 3 bases, with 8 bases of the junction left unmatched. Germline V lookup: CDR1 SGHRS, CDR2 YFSETQ.

The gene calls are TRBV7-2 and TRBJ2-7; possible D gene TRBD1, 6 bases. The CDR3 contains 15 residues. With 5 bases removed from V and 2 bases from J, the gap between germline ends came to 16 bases. Germline V gene lookup returns CDR1 SGHTA and CDR2 FQGNSA. The CDR3 DNA reads as TGTGCCAGCAGCCTTGGGGGCATAGCAACCTACGAGCAGTACTTC. It codes for CASSLGGIATYEQYF. Based on the CDR3 plus reference TRBV7-2 and TRBJ2-7, the full variable domain is GAGVSQSPSNKVTEKGKDVELRCDPISGHTALYWYRQSLGQGLEFLIYFQGNSAPDKSGLPSDRFSAERTGGSVSTLTIQRTQQEDSAVYLCASSLGGIATYEQYFGPGTRLTVT.

The rearrangement uses TRBV15 and TRBJ1-4; D is uncertain. Trimming cost V 4 bases and J 3 bases, with 12 bases left between them. This CDR3 is built from 15 residues. Germline CDR1 is LNHNV and CDR2 is YYDKDF (reference sequence). The CDR3 DNA reads TGTGCCACCAGCACTGGCGGAAGGTCTAATGAAAAACTGTTTTTT. Protein: CATSTGGRSNEKLFF.

Comment on this clone: One end of the junction varies from germline; a read error may be responsible. The rearrangement joins TRBV7-7 to TRBJ2-5; 13 nucleotides line up with TRBD2. Germline CDR1 is SSHAT and CDR2 is FNYEAQ (reference sequence). The CDR3 contains 16 residues. The CDR3 DNA sequence: TGTGCTAGCAGCGTGACTAGCGGGGGGCCCGGGGAGACCCAGTACTTC. Its protein product is CASSVTSGGPGETQYF.

This clone was picked up one time. The chain couples TRBV19 to TRBJ2-2; 9 bases line up with TRBD1. This CDR3 spans 15 amino acids. The germline CDR1 and CDR2 sequences are LNHDA and SQIVND (reference sequence). J lost 5 bases, V lost 9 bases, and 10 bases had no gene match. CDR3 region: CASTGTGRRTGELFF. In DNA, the CDR3 is TGTGCCAGCACCGGGACAGGGAGGAGGACCGGGGAGCTGTTTTTT. Based on the CDR3 plus reference TRBV19 and TRBJ2-2, the full variable domain is DGGITQSPKYLFRKEGQNVTLSCEQNLNHDAMYWYRQDPGQGLRLIYYSQIVNDFQKGDIAEGYSVSREKKESFPLTVTSAQKNPTAFYLCASTGTGRRTGELFFGEGSRLTVL.

The chain uses TRBV29-1 and TRBJ1-2; perhaps TRBD1 as D (6 bases). The CDR3 length is 14 residues. Germline CDR1 reads SQVTM; CDR2 reads ANQGSEA. The ends were cut back, 6 bases at V and 1 base at J, with 15 bases in the middle. CDR3 region: CSVNPDSLNYGYTF. In DNA form, the CDR3 reads TGCAGCGTCAACCCGGACAGCCTTAACTATGGCTACACCTTC.

The V gene is TRBV28, the J gene TRBJ2-7; D may be TRBD1 (5 bases). Germline values: CDR1 MDHEN, CDR2 SYDVKM. V lost 5 bases, J lost 4 bases, and 15 bases lay in between. The CDR3 is made up of 14 amino acids. The CDR3 spells CASSVGRVGYEQYF. The CDR3, as DNA: TGTGCCAGCAGTGTGGGCAGGGTGGGTTACGAGCAGTACTTC.

The chain links TRBV7-9 to TRBJ2-2; D possibly corresponds to TRBD2 (5 bases). The CDR3 is 14 amino acids. CDR1 is SEHNR and CDR2 is FQNEAQ in the germline V gene (reference sequence). V dropped 4 bases and J dropped 6 bases, with 12 bases sitting between them. The CDR3 sequence is CASSSSGRPGELFF. CDR3 DNA: TGTGCCAGCAGCTCCTCGGGAAGACCCGGGGAGCTGTTTTTT.

This clone was seen only a few times. The chain links TRBV6-4 to TRBJ2-3; TRBD2 aligns across 9 bases. V lost 2 bases to trimming and J lost 3 bases; unmatched junction nucleotides: 3. Germline V gene lookup returns CDR1 MRHNA and CDR2 SNTAGT. The CDR3 consists of 15 residues. The CDR3 DNA reads TGTGCCAGCAGTGACACAGCGGGGGGAACAGATACGCAGTATTTT. It specifies CASSDTAGGTDTQYF.

Points on this clone: The junction shows a germline mismatch at one end, possibly a read error. The rearrangement uses TRBV5-4 and TRBJ1-6; 9 nucleotides agree with TRBD1. The CDR3 spans 17 residues. Germline CDR1 and CDR2: SGHNT and YYREEE (reference sequence). The CDR3, as DNA: TGTGCCAGCAGCCGGGGACAGGGAGAGTCCTATAATTCACCCCTCAACTTT. Its protein product is CASSRGQGESYNSPLNF.

In its sample, this clone was seen once. The germline gene is not matched at one end of the junction; a read error may be the cause. The chain recombines TRBV5-6 with TRBJ1-6; 7 bases agree with TRBD1. Germline-derived CDR1 and CDR2 are SGHDT and YYEEEE. CDR3 length: 14 amino acids. For the CDR3, the DNA is TGTGCCAGCAGTCCCGGGACAGAGGGATCACCCCTCAACTTT. Its translation is CASSPGTEGSPLNF.

The V call is TRBV28, the J call TRBJ2-7, with TRBD1 identical over 8 bases. V lost 7 bases, J lost 4 bases, and 12 bases stayed unmatched. The CDR3 spans 15 residues. Germline assignment: CDR1 MDHEN and CDR2 SYDVKM. The CDR3 bases are TGTGCCAGCACCCGGGCAGGGGGCGTGAAATACGAGCAGTACTTC. Encoded protein: CASTRAGGVKYEQYF.

V and J are TRBV5-4 and TRBJ1-2; possibly TRBD1 for D (5 bases). Trimming removed 4 bases at V and 4 bases at J, with 14 bases between. The CDR3 contains 14 residues. Germline CDR1 and CDR2: SGHNT and YYREEE (reference sequence). The CDR3 loop is CASSPWRGGYGYTF. The CDR3, as DNA: TGTGCCAGCAGCCCGTGGAGGGGCGGCTATGGCTACACCTTC.

The rearrangement uses TRBV2 and TRBJ1-5; D gene ambiguous. Germline CDR1 SNHLY, CDR2 FYNNEI. This CDR3 is built from 13 residues. Trimming took 4 bases from V and 4 from J, leaving 8 bases between them. This CDR3 reads CASSGTGNQPQHF. Here the CDR3 DNA reads TGTGCCAGCAGTGGCACGGGGAATCAGCCCCAGCATTTT.

This chain connects TRBV2 to TRBJ2-3; 8 bases align to TRBD2. The CDR3 has 16 amino acids. The V gene's germline CDR1 is SNHLY and CDR2 FYNNEI. V lost 6 bases and J lost 3; bases outside the gene matches: 11. The CDR3 spells CASRELAAYPTDTQYF. The CDR3 DNA follows: TGTGCCAGCAGGGAACTAGCGGCGTACCCGACAGATACGCAGTATTTT.

This clone was seen a handful of times. This sequence joins TRBV7-9 and TRBJ2-7; 8 positions match TRBD1. The CDR3 is 12 amino acids. After removal of 5 bases from V and 6 bases from J, the junction contained 3 bases not matched to a gene. The germline V gene encodes CDR1 SEHNR and CDR2 FQNEAQ (reference sequence). CDR3 sequence reads: CASSRTGSEQYF. In DNA, the CDR3 is TGTGCCAGCAGCAGGACAGGGAGCGAGCAGTACTTC.

V gene TRBV7-2 combines with J gene TRBJ1-1; D unclear. The germline CDR1 and CDR2 sequences are SGHTA and FQGNSA. The CDR3 runs to 16 residues. Trimming removed 5 bases at V and 2 bases at J, with 18 bases between. The CDR3, as DNA: TGTGCCAGCAGCCTTAGGAGTGGCAGACTAAACACTGAAGCTTTCTTT. This gives the protein CASSLRSGRLNTEAFF.

The J gene is TRBJ1-1, the V gene TRBV28, with 8 bases aligning to TRBD1. This CDR3 comprises 14 residues. Germline assignment: CDR1 MDHEN and CDR2 SYDVKM. Trimming took 4 bases from V and 5 from J; bases not matched to a gene: 6. The DNA of the CDR3 is TGTGCCAGCAGTTCTGACAGGGGTTGGACTGAAGCTTTCTTT. This encodes CASSSDRGWTEAFF.

This sequence joins TRBV14 and TRBJ2-2; perhaps TRBD2 as D (6 bases). Trimming removed 3 bases at V and 5 bases at J, with 13 bases between. Germline V CDR1 and CDR2: SGHDN, FVKESK. This CDR3 comprises 15 residues. The CDR3 DNA reads as TGTGCCAGCAGCCAGGGCGGGGTTCGAACCGGGGAGCTGTTTTTT. Translation gives CASSQGGVRTGELFF. Looking up the rest from reference TRBV14 and TRBJ2-2 gives the full variable domain: EAGVTQFPSHSVIEKGQTVTLRCDPISGHDNLYWYRRVMGKEIKFLLHFVKESKQDESGMPNNRFLAERTGGTYSTLKVQPAELEDSGVYFCASSQGGVRTGELFFGEGSRLTVL.

V usage is TRBV5-4 and J usage is TRBJ2-5; perhaps TRBD1 as D (5 bases). Germline CDR1 is SGHNT and CDR2 is YYREEE (reference sequence). The CDR3 is made up of 13 amino acids. V shed 6 bases and J shed 3 bases, with 12 bases lying between them. CDR3 protein: CASIPDTKETQYF. DNA of the CDR3: TGTGCCAGCATCCCGGACACCAAAGAGACCCAGTACTTC.